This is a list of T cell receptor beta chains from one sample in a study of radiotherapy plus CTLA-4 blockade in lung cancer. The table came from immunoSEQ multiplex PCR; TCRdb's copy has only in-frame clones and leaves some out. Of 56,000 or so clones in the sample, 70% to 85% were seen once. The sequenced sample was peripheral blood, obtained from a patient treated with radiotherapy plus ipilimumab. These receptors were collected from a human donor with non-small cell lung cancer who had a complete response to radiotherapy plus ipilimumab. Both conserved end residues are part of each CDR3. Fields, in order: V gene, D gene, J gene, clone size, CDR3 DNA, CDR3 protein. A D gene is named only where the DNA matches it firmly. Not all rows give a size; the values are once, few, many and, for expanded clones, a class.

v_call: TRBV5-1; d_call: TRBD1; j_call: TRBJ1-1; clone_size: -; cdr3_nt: TGCGCCAGCAGCCTCTGGACAGGGGTGGGTAACACTGAAGCTTTCTTT; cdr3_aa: CASSLWTGVGNTEAFF
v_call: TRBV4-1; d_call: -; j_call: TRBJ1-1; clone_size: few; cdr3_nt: TGCGCCAGCAGCCAAGGACACGGGATGAACACTGAAGCTTTCTTT; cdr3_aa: CASSQGHGMNTEAFF
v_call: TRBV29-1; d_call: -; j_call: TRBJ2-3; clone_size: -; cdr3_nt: TGCAGCGTCCCAGGTTCCTTTAGCACAGATACGCAGTATTTT; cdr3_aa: CSVPGSFSTDTQYF
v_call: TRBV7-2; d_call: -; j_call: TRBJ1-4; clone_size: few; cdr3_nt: TGTGCCAGCAGCTTATACGGTGAAAAACTGTTTTTT; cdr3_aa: CASSLYGEKLFF
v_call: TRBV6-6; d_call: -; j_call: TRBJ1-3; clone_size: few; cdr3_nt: TGTGCCAGCGGCGGGGGCCGGAGCTCTGGAAACACCATATATTTT; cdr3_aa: CASGGGRSSGNTIYF
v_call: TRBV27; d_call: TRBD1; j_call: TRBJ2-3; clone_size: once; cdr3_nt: TGTGCCAGCAGAACAGGGGCCTGGCGCACAGATACGCAGTATTTT; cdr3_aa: CASRTGAWRTDTQYF
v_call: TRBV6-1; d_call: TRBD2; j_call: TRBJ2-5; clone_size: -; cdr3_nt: TGTGCCAGCAGCATAGCGGGAGCCCAAGAGACCCAGTACTTC; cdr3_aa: CASSIAGAQETQYF
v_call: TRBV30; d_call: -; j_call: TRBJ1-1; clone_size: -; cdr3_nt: TGTGCCTGGATTCTACCCAGGACTGAAGCTTTCTTT; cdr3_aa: CAWILPRTEAFF
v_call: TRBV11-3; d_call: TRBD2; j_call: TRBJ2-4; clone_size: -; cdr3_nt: TGTGCCAGCAGCCCCCCGGGGGGGGGCAGAGCCAAAAACATTCAGTACTTC; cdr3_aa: CASSPPGGGRAKNIQYF
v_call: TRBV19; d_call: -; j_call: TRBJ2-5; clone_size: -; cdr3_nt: TGTGCCAGTAGGGAGGGACTGCACCAAGAGACCCAGTACTTC; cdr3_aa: CASREGLHQETQYF
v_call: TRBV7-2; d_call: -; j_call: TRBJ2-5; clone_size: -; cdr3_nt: TGTGCCAGCAGCCCTTGGCAGCGGAAAGAGACCCAGTACTTC; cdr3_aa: CASSPWQRKETQYF
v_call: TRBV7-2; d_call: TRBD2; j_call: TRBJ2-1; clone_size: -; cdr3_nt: TGTGCCAGCAGCTTAGGACTAGCGGGGCTTAGGGATGAGCAGTTCTTC; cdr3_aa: CASSLGLAGLRDEQFF
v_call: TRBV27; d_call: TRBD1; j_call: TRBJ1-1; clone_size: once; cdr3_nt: TGTGCCAGCAGTTTTTATGACGACAGGGATGAAGCTTTCTTT; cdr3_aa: CASSFYDDRDEAFF
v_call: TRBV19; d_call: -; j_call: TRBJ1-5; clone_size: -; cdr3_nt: TGTGCCAGTAGTATTCGCATTGGGACTTCCCATCAGCCCCAGCATTTT; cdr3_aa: CASSIRIGTSHQPQHF
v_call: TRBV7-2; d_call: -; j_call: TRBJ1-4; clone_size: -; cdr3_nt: TGTGCCAGCAGCTTAGTTTGGGGGGGCAGTGAAAAACTGTTTTTT; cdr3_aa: CASSLVWGGSEKLFF
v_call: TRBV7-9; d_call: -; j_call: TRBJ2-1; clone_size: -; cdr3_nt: TGTGCCAGCAGCCCCACCGGGGATGAGCAGTTCTTC; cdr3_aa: CASSPTGDEQFF
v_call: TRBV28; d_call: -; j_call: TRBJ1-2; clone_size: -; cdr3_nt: TGTGCCAGCAGGCCCCCGGCGGAGGGCGTGATCTATGGCTACACCTTC; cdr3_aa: CASRPPAEGVIYGYTF
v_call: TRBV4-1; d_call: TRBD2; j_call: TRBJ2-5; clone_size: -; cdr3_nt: TGCGCCAGCAGCCAAGATTTGACTAGCGGGAGGGATGAGACCCAGTACTTC; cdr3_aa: CASSQDLTSGRDETQYF
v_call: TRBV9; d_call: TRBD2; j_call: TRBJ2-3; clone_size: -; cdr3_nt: TGTGCCAGCAGCGCAATAGCGGGGCAAACAGATACGCAGTATTTT; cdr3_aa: CASSAIAGQTDTQYF
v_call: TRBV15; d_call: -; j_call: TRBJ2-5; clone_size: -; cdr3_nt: TGTGCCACCAGGCCCACAGGTGCCCAAGAGACCCAGTACTTC; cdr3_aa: CATRPTGAQETQYF
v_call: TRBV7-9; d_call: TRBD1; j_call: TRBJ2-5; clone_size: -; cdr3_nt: TGTGCCAGCAGCTCAGCAACACTGACAGGGGTGGAGACCCAGTACTTC; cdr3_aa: CASSSATLTGVETQYF
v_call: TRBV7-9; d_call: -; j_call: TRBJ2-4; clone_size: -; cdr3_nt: TGTGCCAGCAGCCCCCCGGGAAGGTTGGTCATTCAGTACTTC; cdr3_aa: CASSPPGRLVIQYF
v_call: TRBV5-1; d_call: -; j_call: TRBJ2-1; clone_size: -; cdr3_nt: TGCGCCAGCGCCCAGGACAACCTCTACAATGAGCAGTTCTTC; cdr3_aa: CASAQDNLYNEQFF
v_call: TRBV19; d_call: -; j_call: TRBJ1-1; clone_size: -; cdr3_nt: TGTGCCAGTAGAACGCAGGCCGAAGCTTTCTTT; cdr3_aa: CASRTQAEAFF
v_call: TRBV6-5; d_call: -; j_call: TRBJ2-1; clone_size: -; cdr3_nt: TGTGCCAGCAGTTACACCCCCGTGCCTATCTACAATGAGCAGTTCTTC; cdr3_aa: CASSYTPVPIYNEQFF
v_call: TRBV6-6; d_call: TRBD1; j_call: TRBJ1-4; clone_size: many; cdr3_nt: TGTGCCAGCAGATCCGACAGGGGGCTGAATGAAAAACTGTTTTTT; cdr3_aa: CASRSDRGLNEKLFF
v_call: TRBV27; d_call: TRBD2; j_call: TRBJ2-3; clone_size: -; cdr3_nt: TGTGCCAGCAGTTCGGCGGGAGGGTTGTCAGATACGCAGTATTTT; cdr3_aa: CASSSAGGLSDTQYF
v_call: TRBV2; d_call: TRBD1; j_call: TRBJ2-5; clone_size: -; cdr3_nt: TGTGCCAGCCTACAGGGGGCTGGCGAGACCCAGTACTTC; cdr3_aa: CASLQGAGETQYF
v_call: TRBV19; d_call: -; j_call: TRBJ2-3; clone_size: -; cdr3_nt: TGTGCCAGTAGTATCCAAGCGGGCCCCACAGATACGCAGTATTTT; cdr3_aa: CASSIQAGPTDTQYF
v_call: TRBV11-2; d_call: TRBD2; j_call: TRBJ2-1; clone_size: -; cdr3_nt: TGTGCCAGCAGCTTACGGGGACTAGCGGGATCCAATGAGCAGTTCTTC; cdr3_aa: CASSLRGLAGSNEQFF
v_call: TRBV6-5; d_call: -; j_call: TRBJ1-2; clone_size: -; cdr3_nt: TGTGCCAGCAGTGGGCCTCTAGGGGCCGGGGGCTACACCTTC; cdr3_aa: CASSGPLGAGGYTF
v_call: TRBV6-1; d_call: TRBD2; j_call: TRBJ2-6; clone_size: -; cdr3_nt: TGTGCCAGCAGTGAAGCGGGAAGCGGGGCCTCTGGGGCCAACGTCCTGACTTTC; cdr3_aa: CASSEAGSGASGANVLTF
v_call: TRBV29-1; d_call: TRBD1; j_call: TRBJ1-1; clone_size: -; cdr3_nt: TGCAGCGTTGGGACCGCAGGGGGCCTGAACACTGAAGCTTTCTTT; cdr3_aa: CSVGTAGGLNTEAFF
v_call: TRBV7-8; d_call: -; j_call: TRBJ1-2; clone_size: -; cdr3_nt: TGTGCCAGCAGCCCCTACCGGGGGACTAACTATGGCTACACCTTC; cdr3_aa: CASSPYRGTNYGYTF
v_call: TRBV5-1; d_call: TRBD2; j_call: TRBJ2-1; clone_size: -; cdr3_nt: TGCGCCAGCAGCTTGGTCGGACTAGCCTCATCCTCCTACAATGAGCAGTTCTTC; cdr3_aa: CASSLVGLASSSYNEQFF
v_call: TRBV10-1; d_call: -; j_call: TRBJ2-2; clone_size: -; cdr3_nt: TGCGCCTCAGCAGGGGACGGAGGCGGGGAGCTGTTTTTT; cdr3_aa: CASAGDGGGELFF
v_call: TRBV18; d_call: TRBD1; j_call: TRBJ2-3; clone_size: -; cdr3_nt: TGTGCCAGCTCACCTTCCAGGGGACAGACAGATACGCAGTATTTT; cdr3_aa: CASSPSRGQTDTQYF
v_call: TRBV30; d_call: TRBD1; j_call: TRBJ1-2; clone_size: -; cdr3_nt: TGTGCCTGGTCCGAAACCGGGACAGGGGCTGACTATGGCTACACCTTC; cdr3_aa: CAWSETGTGADYGYTF